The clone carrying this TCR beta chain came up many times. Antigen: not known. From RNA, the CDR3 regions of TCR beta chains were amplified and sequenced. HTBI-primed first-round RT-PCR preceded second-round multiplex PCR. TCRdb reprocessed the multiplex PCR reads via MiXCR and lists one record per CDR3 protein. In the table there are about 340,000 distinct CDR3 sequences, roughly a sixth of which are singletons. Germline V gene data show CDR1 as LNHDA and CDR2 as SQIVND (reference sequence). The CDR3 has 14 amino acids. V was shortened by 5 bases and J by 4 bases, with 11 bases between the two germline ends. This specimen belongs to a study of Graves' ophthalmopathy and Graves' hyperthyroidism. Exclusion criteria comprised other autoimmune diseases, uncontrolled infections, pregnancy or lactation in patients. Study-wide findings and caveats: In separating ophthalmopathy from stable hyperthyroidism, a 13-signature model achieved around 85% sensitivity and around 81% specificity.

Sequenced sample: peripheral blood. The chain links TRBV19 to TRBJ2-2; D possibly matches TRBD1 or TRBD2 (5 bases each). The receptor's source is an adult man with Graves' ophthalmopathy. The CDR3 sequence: CASSPRDRTGELFF. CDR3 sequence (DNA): TGTGCCAGTAGTCCCAGGGACCGCACCGGGGAGCTGTTTTTT.